These T cell receptor beta chains were read from a single sample in a study of control samples from healthy donors and cancer patients. Generated by immunoSEQ multiplex PCR, the TCRdb table keeps only in-frame clones and is missing some. Here the sample spans around 42,000 clones, 94% being singletons. The sample comprised blood. The receptors were sampled from a man aged 60 to 69 in good health. The CDR3 runs from the conserved cysteine through the conserved F or W.

>TRBV9|TRBJ1-4
CASSPLGGTNEKLFF
>TRBV5-1|TRBJ2-5
CASRLTVPGGETQYF
>TRBV7-9|TRBJ2-3
CASTLLSGTDTQYF
>TRBV11-3|TRBJ1-4
CASSLGNDRPFF
>TRBV6-5|TRBJ1-3
CASVRIAGGNTIYF
>TRBV29-1|TRBJ2-7
CSVVFQGPYEQYF
>TRBV19|TRBJ2-5
CASSVSGGLYRETQYF
>TRBV7-3|TRBJ2-5
CASSRDRQETQYF
>TRBV7-9|TRBJ1-1
CASSPMGYTEAFF
>TRBV6-4|TRBJ2-7
CASLWTRESEQYF
>TRBV27|TRBJ2-5
CASSLSFWDPETQYF
>TRBV29-1|TRBJ1-6
CSVHDGENSPLHF
>TRBV11-1|TRBJ2-1
CASSFGEGDNEQFF
>TRBV6-5|TRBJ2-2
CASTQGTAGELFF
>TRBV20-1|TRBJ1-5
CSVPGGQPQHF
>TRBV7-9|TRBJ1-4
CASSLDRGNEKLFF
>TRBV11-3|TRBJ2-7
CASSLGANSYEQYF
>TRBV19|TRBJ2-4
CASRSTGYIQYF
>TRBV6-6|TRBJ2-3
CASSPRMADTQYF
>TRBV18|TRBJ2-1
CASSPGQGYEQFF
>TRBV5-1|TRBJ2-7
CASSFGGTGYEQYF
>TRBV18|TRBJ2-5
CASSPSQATETQYF
>TRBV12-3/TRBV12-4|TRBJ2-5
CASRTEMGETQYF
>TRBV2|TRBJ2-1
CASTNGRSYNEQFF
>TRBV18|TRBJ2-1
CASSPPRGYNEQFF
>TRBV5-6|TRBJ2-7
CASSLAELGEQYF
>TRBV24-1|TRBJ2-3
CATSDIGTDTQYF
>TRBV6-2/TRBV6-3|TRBJ2-1
CASSFTGPPYNEQFF
>TRBV4-2|TRBJ2-2
CASSQGLAGNTGELFF
>TRBV12-3/TRBV12-4|TRBJ1-2
CASSTTGVHGYTF
>TRBV7-3|TRBJ2-1
CASSTLSTGLGVDEQFF
>TRBV2|TRBJ1-2
CASSVNYGYTF
>TRBV5-5|TRBJ2-1
CASSLYERYNEQFF
>TRBV9|TRBJ2-5
CASSGPGRGETQYF
>TRBV4-2|TRBJ1-5
CASSHDGGVYQPQHF
>TRBV11-3|TRBJ2-4
CASSPFEGSSAKNIQYF
>TRBV5-1|TRBJ2-7
CASSLAGQGIYEQYF
>TRBV7-3|TRBJ2-1
CASSLNPSGNNEQFF